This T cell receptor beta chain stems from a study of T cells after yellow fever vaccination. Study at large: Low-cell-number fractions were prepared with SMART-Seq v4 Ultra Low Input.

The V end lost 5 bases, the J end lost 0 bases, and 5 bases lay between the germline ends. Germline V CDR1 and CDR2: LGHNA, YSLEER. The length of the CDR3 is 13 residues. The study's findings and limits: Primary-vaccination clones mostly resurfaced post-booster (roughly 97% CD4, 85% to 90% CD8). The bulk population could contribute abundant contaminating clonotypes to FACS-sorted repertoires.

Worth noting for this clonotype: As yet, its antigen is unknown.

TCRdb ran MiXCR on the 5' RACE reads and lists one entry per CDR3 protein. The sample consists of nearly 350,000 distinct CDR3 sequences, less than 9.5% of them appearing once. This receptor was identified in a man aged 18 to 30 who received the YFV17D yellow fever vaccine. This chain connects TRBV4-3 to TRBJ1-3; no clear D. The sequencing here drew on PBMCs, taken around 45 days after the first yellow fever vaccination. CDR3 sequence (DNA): TGCGCCAGCAGCTATGTCTCTGGAAACACCATATATTTT. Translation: CASSYVSGNTIYF.